This TCR beta chain was found in a study of cytomegalovirus exposure and HLA in healthy donors. As for the donors, each was a healthy bone marrow donor. A note on this clone: Its specificity is unknown. The same CDR3 arises from other DNA sequences in this sample as well.

Findings of the study overall: Among CMV-associated TCR beta chains, most appeared HLA-restricted in a later analysis. Later on, an analysis found that several of the most significant clusters appeared to be linked to common viral pathogens, which included parvovirus B19.

In the PCR, 60 Vbeta and 13 Jbeta primers were used. Assay: immunoSEQ multiplex PCR; the TCRdb copy retains only in-frame clones and omits some. The table lists tens of thousands of clones, with about 11% in the top ten. The material sequenced was PBMCs. The sequence came from a woman aged 50 to 65 in good health and CMV-seropositive.

Here the CDR3 DNA reads TGTGCCAGCAGCATGTCGGACAGGGCTGGAAACACCATATATTTT. Protein product: CASSMSDRAGNTIYF. V and J are TRBV7-2 and TRBJ1-3; 8 bases agree with TRBD1. This CDR3 has 15 residues. Germline V gene data show CDR1 as SGHTA and CDR2 as FQGNSA. Trimming took 5 bases from V and 2 from J; bases not matched to a gene: 5.